A selection of T cell receptor beta chains follows, all from one sample in a study of T and B cells in COVID-19 patients. TCRdb processed the multiplex PCR reads anew with MiXCR; each CDR3 protein has one entry. The sample lists 15,000 or so distinct CDR3 sequences, 25% to 35% occurring once. The specimen sequenced was blood. The origin of the receptors is a human donor who had recovered from COVID-19. CDR3s include the opening cysteine and the closing phenylalanine or tryptophan. D genes are given only for firm matches. Expanded clones are given a class, and other clones once, few, many or no size at all.

cdr3_length	clone_size	v_call	j_call	d_call	cdr3_nt	cdr3_aa
13	.	TRBV7-9	TRBJ2-3	.	TGTGCCAGCAGACCCGACAACACAGATACGCAGTATTTT	CASRPDNTDTQYF
15	few	TRBV5-4	TRBJ2-2	TRBD2	TGTGCCAGCAGCCCGCTAGCGGGGGGCCCCGGGGAGCTGTTTTTT	CASSPLAGGPGELFF
16	many	TRBV6-5	TRBJ2-7	.	TGTGCCAGCAGTTACGCCCCCGGGGCTAAACCCTACGAGCAGTACTTC	CASSYAPGAKPYEQYF
16	.	TRBV28	TRBJ2-6	.	TGTGCCAGCAGCCCCAGGGGGGTACCCGGGGCCAACGTCCTGACTTTC	CASSPRGVPGANVLTF
12	.	TRBV28	TRBJ2-1	.	TGTGCCAGCAGTTTTAGGGCAGGAGAGCAGTTCTTC	CASSFRAGEQFF
15	.	TRBV6-6	TRBJ1-4	TRBD1	TGTGCCAGCAGTAGACAGGGGGGGGTGGCTGAAAAACTGTTTTTT	CASSRQGGVAEKLFF
15	medium-sized	TRBV6-6	TRBJ2-3	TRBD1	TGTGCCAGCAGCAAAAGGGACAGGGGGACAGATACGCAGTATTTT	CASSKRDRGTDTQYF
15	.	TRBV10-3	TRBJ2-5	TRBD1	TGTGCCATCAGTCCCGGGACAGGCCCCCAAGAGACCCAGTACTTC	CAISPGTGPQETQYF
13	few	TRBV5-6	TRBJ1-1	.	TGTGCCAGCAGCTTGGCCAACAGCGTGACTGCTTTCTTT	CASSLANSVTAFF
13	.	TRBV6-2/TRBV6-3	TRBJ1-2	.	TGTGCCAGCGTTGAAGGAGGCACCTATGGCTACACCTTC	CASVEGGTYGYTF
15	few	TRBV5-1	TRBJ2-3	.	TGCGCCAGCAGCACGAATCTGGCGGCAGTAGATACGCAGTATTTT	CASSTNLAAVDTQYF
14	.	TRBV18	TRBJ1-6	.	TGTGCCAGCTCACCAAATGGCAGGGGAGAACCCCTCCACTTT	CASSPNGRGEPLHF
15	many	TRBV5-6	TRBJ2-7	TRBD2	TGTGCCAGCAGCGTGCCTTGGCGGGGGAGTTACGAGCAGTACTTC	CASSVPWRGSYEQYF
14	.	TRBV7-2	TRBJ2-2	TRBD1	TGTGCCAGCAGCTGGGACAGGGACACCGGGGAGCTGTTTTTT	CASSWDRDTGELFF